Reported below is one T cell receptor (beta chain). What it recognizes is unknown. V was pared by 2 bases and J by 6 bases, with 11 bases between. CDR3 length: 13 amino acids. Per germline, CDR1 SGDLS and CDR2 YYNGEE. The libraries were made with immunoSEQ v3. The repertoire was sequenced with immunoSEQ multiplex PCR; TCRdb's copy has only in-frame clones and lacks some. The data show more than 5,500 clones, with about 63% seen just once and approximately 8.4% held by the top ten. This entry comes from a study of TIL therapy for anti-PD-1-resistant metastatic lung cancer. As for the study in general: Median patient age was approximately 58, ranging roughly 35-75 years. Study-wide results and caveats: TIL cultures after expansion showed higher clonality and lower diversity than baseline tumor (median approximately 6% vs 31%).

Documented time point: pre-treatment sample, taken before nivolumab and TIL therapy. Pleural nodules or supraclavicular lymph nodes made up most of the excised metastases sampled. This chain uses TRBV9 with TRBJ1-1; D possibly corresponds to TRBD1 (6 bases). The sequencing here drew on tumor tissue, taken at baseline. The clonotype was recovered from a person aged 25-79 years with non-small cell lung cancer. CDR3 loop: CASSVLQGSEAFF. The CDR3 coding sequence is TGTGCCAGCAGCGTCCTACAGGGTTCTGAAGCTTTCTTT.